This is a list of T cell receptor beta chains from one sample in a study of spatial heterogeneity in lung cancer. TCRdb reprocessed the 5' RACE reads with MiXCR, giving one entry per CDR3 protein. The sample has 20,000 to 25,000 distinct CDR3 sequences, under 5.5% seen once. This sample comprised PBMCs, obtained at surgery. The receptors originated from a male donor with early-stage non-small cell lung cancer. CDR3s include the opening cysteine and the closing phenylalanine or tryptophan. A D gene is named only where the DNA matches it firmly. Clone sizes are given selectively: once, few, many, or a class where the clone is expanded.

d_gene,abundance,j_gene,v_gene,CDR3aa,CDR3nt
.,.,TRBJ2-5,TRBV7-2,CASSLGPGQETQYF,TGTGCCAGCAGCTTAGGGCCGGGACAAGAGACCCAGTACTTC
.,many,TRBJ1-1,TRBV11-2,CASRTPRRSEAFF,TGTGCCAGCAGAACTCCCAGGCGGTCTGAAGCTTTCTTT
.,many,TRBJ1-6,TRBV2,CASSEGRIWNSPLHF,TGTGCCAGCAGTGAAGGGAGAATCTGGAATTCACCCCTCCACTTT
.,.,TRBJ2-2,TRBV28,CASISGLGALNTGELFF,TGTGCCAGCATTTCCGGGTTGGGGGCCTTAAACACCGGGGAGCTGTTTTTT
.,medium-sized,TRBJ2-3,TRBV27,CASSPHSTDTQYF,TGTGCCAGCAGTCCGCACAGCACAGATACGCAGTATTTT
.,many,TRBJ1-5,TRBV6-1,CASNSGAVGNQPQHF,TGTGCCAGCAACTCGGGGGCGGTGGGCAATCAGCCCCAGCATTTT
.,.,TRBJ2-2,TRBV7-2,CASSFTKNTGELFF,TGTGCCAGCAGCTTCACAAAGAACACCGGGGAGCTGTTTTTT
.,medium-sized,TRBJ2-3,TRBV15,CATSRLGSRDTQYF,TGTGCCACCAGCAGACTTGGGTCCCGCGATACGCAGTATTTT
.,.,TRBJ1-1,TRBV27,CASRYRGNTEAFF,TGTGCCAGCAGATACCGGGGGAACACTGAAGCTTTCTTT
TRBD1,many,TRBJ1-1,TRBV5-6,CASSNIQGVSEAFF,TGTGCCAGCAGCAACATCCAGGGGGTTTCTGAAGCTTTCTTT
TRBD1,many,TRBJ1-1,TRBV10-3,CAISEGLGTANTEAFF,TGTGCCATCAGTGAAGGTTTAGGGACAGCGAACACTGAAGCTTTCTTT
.,many,TRBJ1-4,TRBV3-1,CASSQTPGGWEKLFF,TGTGCCAGCAGCCAAACCCCCGGGGGGTGGGAAAAACTGTTTTTT
.,many,TRBJ1-5,TRBV29-1,CSVGGFNQPQHF,TGCAGCGTAGGGGGTTTCAATCAGCCCCAGCATTTT
TRBD2,many,TRBJ2-3,TRBV15,CATSGGTSGPTDTQYF,TGTGCCACCAGCGGCGGGACTAGCGGACCCACAGATACGCAGTATTTT
TRBD2,many,TRBJ2-1,TRBV4-3,CASSQGTSGALRYEQFF,TGCGCCAGCAGCCAAGGGACTAGCGGGGCCCTTAGGTATGAGCAGTTCTTC
.,many,TRBJ1-6,TRBV6-2/TRBV6-3,CASSYSVHSPLHF,TGTGCCAGCAGTTACTCCGTCCATTCACCCCTCCACTTT
TRBD1,many,TRBJ2-7,TRBV9,CASSLSGDSLYEQYF,TGTGCCAGCAGCCTCTCCGGGGACAGCCTCTACGAGCAGTACTTC
TRBD1,many,TRBJ1-2,TRBV4-3,CASSQTDRGGYTF,TGCGCCAGCAGCCAAACCGACAGGGGTGGCTACACCTTC
.,many,TRBJ1-1,TRBV20-1,CSIRQNTEAFF,TGCAGTATAAGACAGAACACTGAAGCTTTCTTT
.,many,TRBJ2-1,TRBV28,CASSPGDSGYNEQFF,TGTGCCAGCAGTCCTGGGGACTCCGGCTACAATGAGCAGTTCTTC
.,many,TRBJ1-5,TRBV6-2/TRBV6-3,CASSWGVFSNQPQHF,TGTGCCAGCAGTTGGGGAGTCTTTAGCAATCAGCCCCAGCATTTT
TRBD1,many,TRBJ2-3,TRBV15,CATSGTGVDTQYF,TGTGCCACCAGCGGGACAGGGGTAGATACGCAGTATTTT
TRBD1,many,TRBJ1-6,TRBV12-3/TRBV12-4,CASRGQRSPLHF,TGTGCCAGCAGGGGACAGCGTTCACCCCTCCACTTT
.,.,TRBJ1-4,TRBV7-9,CASSLAVISNEKLFF,TGTGCCAGCAGCTTAGCGGTGATATCGAATGAAAAACTGTTTTTT
TRBD1,.,TRBJ1-1,TRBV6-2/TRBV6-3,CASRPRDRYTEAFF,TGTGCCAGCAGACCCCGGGACAGGTACACTGAAGCTTTCTTT
.,many,TRBJ2-7,TRBV5-6,CASSLEGVVLYEQYF,TGTGCCAGCAGCTTGGAAGGGGTGGTCCTCTACGAGCAGTACTTC
.,many,TRBJ2-7,TRBV6-2/TRBV6-3,CASSYAGPGPFYEQYF,TGTGCCAGCAGTTACGCAGGGCCTGGGCCGTTCTACGAGCAGTACTTC
.,few,TRBJ2-3,TRBV2,CASSERLARDTQYF,TGTGCCAGCAGTGAAAGGCTAGCGAGGGATACGCAGTATTTT
.,.,TRBJ2-6,TRBV12-3/TRBV12-4,CASGISGANVLTF,TGTGCCAGCGGCATCTCTGGGGCCAACGTCCTGACTTTC
.,many,TRBJ2-5,TRBV7-7,CASSPGLYQETQYF,TGTGCTAGCAGCCCCGGACTGTACCAAGAGACCCAGTACTTC
.,many,TRBJ1-2,TRBV5-1,CASSQGGDYGYTF,TGCGCCAGCAGTCAAGGCGGAGACTATGGCTACACCTTC
.,many,TRBJ2-6,TRBV29-1,CSVAGDSGANVLTF,TGCAGCGTTGCGGGGGACTCTGGGGCCAACGTCCTGACTTTC
.,many,TRBJ2-3,TRBV12-3/TRBV12-4,CASSFSSPPWDTQYF,TGTGCCAGCAGTTTTTCCTCCCCCCCGTGGGATACGCAGTATTTT
TRBD2,many,TRBJ2-1,TRBV5-5,CASSPGTSGGLPYNEQFF,TGTGCCAGCAGCCCGGGGACTAGCGGGGGCCTCCCCTACAATGAGCAGTTCTTC
TRBD2,many,TRBJ2-3,TRBV4-2,CASSQGLAGGPLGTDTQYF,TGTGCCAGCAGCCAGGGTTTAGCGGGGGGGCCGCTCGGCACAGATACGCAGTATTTT
.,few,TRBJ1-1,TRBV20-1,CSARDLLRGTEAFF,TGCAGTGCTAGAGATCTCTTGAGGGGGACTGAAGCTTTCTTT
.,many,TRBJ1-5,TRBV23-1,CASSPRDFSQPQHF,TGCGCCAGCAGCCCAAGGGATTTCAGTCAGCCCCAGCATTTT
.,many,TRBJ1-5,TRBV11-2,CASSLHGAGVNQPQHF,TGTGCCAGCAGCTTGCATGGGGCAGGGGTAAATCAGCCCCAGCATTTT
.,.,TRBJ2-3,TRBV7-6,CASSLNGVTDTQYF,TGTGCCAGCAGCTTAAATGGGGTGACAGATACGCAGTATTTT
TRBD2,many,TRBJ2-1,TRBV12-3/TRBV12-4,CASSLSGSGYNEQFF,TGTGCCAGCAGTCTCAGCGGGAGCGGATACAATGAGCAGTTCTTC
.,many,TRBJ2-2,TRBV20-1,CSAPTRASNTGELFF,TGCAGTGCCCCCACCAGGGCCTCGAACACCGGGGAGCTGTTTTTT
.,many,TRBJ2-7,TRBV12-3/TRBV12-4,CASSLNRGSSYEQYF,TGTGCCAGCAGTTTAAACCGTGGTAGCTCCTACGAGCAGTACTTC
.,many,TRBJ1-1,TRBV20-1,CSASGLGRTEAFF,TGCAGTGCTAGCGGCCTGGGTAGAACTGAAGCTTTCTTT
.,medium-sized,TRBJ2-3,TRBV23-1,CASTPCRDTQYF,TGCGCCAGCACTCCCTGCAGAGATACGCAGTATTTT
.,many,TRBJ2-7,TRBV27,CASSLGSLPTYEQYF,TGTGCCAGCAGTTTGGGTAGTCTCCCAACGTACGAGCAGTACTTC
TRBD1,many,TRBJ1-5,TRBV6-2/TRBV6-3,CASRKGQGAGSNQPQHF,TGTGCCAGCAGAAAGGGACAGGGGGCGGGAAGCAATCAGCCCCAGCATTTT
TRBD1,many,TRBJ2-2,TRBV27,CASSLSSPGRGHTGELFF,TGTGCCAGCAGTTTATCCTCTCCCGGCAGGGGGCACACCGGGGAGCTGTTTTTT
TRBD1,few,TRBJ2-7,TRBV29-1,CSVEDTGGLSSYEQYF,TGCAGCGTTGAAGATACAGGGGGGCTTTCCTCCTACGAGCAGTACTTC
TRBD2,.,TRBJ2-2,TRBV24-1,CATSEGGDTGELFF,TGTGCCACCAGTGAGGGAGGGGACACCGGGGAGCTGTTTTTT
.,few,TRBJ2-5,TRBV7-6,CASSSAVRQETQYF,TGTGCCAGCAGCTCCGCCGTACGACAAGAGACCCAGTACTTC
TRBD2,.,TRBJ2-3,TRBV7-2,CASSLGGTTTDTQYF,TGTGCCAGCAGCTTGGGGGGGACTACCACAGATACGCAGTATTTT
.,few,TRBJ1-2,TRBV6-1,CASLQLNYGYTF,TGTGCCAGCCTACAGCTAAACTATGGCTACACCTTC
.,many,TRBJ1-4,TRBV4-2,CASSPGGGNEKLFF,TGTGCCAGCAGCCCGGGTGGTGGTAATGAAAAACTGTTTTTT
TRBD2,many,TRBJ2-3,TRBV6-5,CASSSRTSVPQYF,TGTGCCAGCAGTTCAAGGACTAGCGTGCCGCAGTATTTT
.,medium-sized,TRBJ1-2,TRBV27,CASSLFGPRYGYTF,TGTGCCAGCAGTTTATTTGGGCCCCGCTATGGCTACACCTTC
.,many,TRBJ1-3,TRBV3-1,CASSQEQAGNTIYF,TGTGCCAGCAGCCAAGAGCAAGCCGGAAACACCATATATTTT
.,many,TRBJ1-1,TRBV5-4,CASSLDSLRAFF,TGTGCCAGCAGCTTGGACAGCCTCCGAGCTTTCTTT